Shown below are 21 T cell receptor beta chains from a single sample sequenced in a study of T cells after yellow fever vaccination. MiXCR, applied by TCRdb to the 5' RACE reads, yields one record per CDR3 protein. The sample lists approximately 110,000 distinct CDR3 sequences; roughly 8.4% were seen once. The sample here was CD8+ T cells sorted from PBMCs, taken 45 days after the yellow fever booster vaccination. Receptors were obtained from a man in his thirties or forties who received the YFV17D yellow fever vaccine.

The V call is TRBV19, the J call TRBJ1-5; D might be TRBD1 (6 bases). V gave up 3 bases and J gave up 5 bases, with 20 bases separating them. The CDR3 is 17 amino acids. Germline V CDR1 and CDR2: LNHDA, SQIVND (reference sequence). Here the CDR3 reads CASSIFVPIKGDQPQHF. CDR3 DNA: TGTGCCAGTAGTATTTTCGTCCCAATTAAGGGGGATCAGCCCCAGCATTTT.

This clonotype was seen many times. The genes are TRBV5-5 and TRBJ2-5; D is possibly TRBD1 (6 bases). CDR1 is SGHKS, CDR2 YYEKEE, per germline (reference sequence). CDR3 length: 13 residues. V was trimmed by 6 bases and J by 3 bases, leaving 12 bases between them. The CDR3 nucleotides read TGTGCCAGCATTTCGAACAGGGAAGAGACCCAGTACTTC. Its protein is CASISNREETQYF.

This sequence joins TRBV5-6 and TRBJ2-3, with 9 bases identical to TRBD1. Germline assignment: CDR1 SGHDT and CDR2 YYEEEE. The CDR3 totals 15 residues. V was pared by 4 bases and J by 2 bases, with 5 bases of the junction left unmatched. DNA of the CDR3: TGTGCCAGCAGCCCTGGACAGGGGCTCACAGATACGCAGTATTTT. Its translation is CASSPGQGLTDTQYF.

This clonotype was counted at least ten times. V and J are TRBV5-1 and TRBJ2-7, with D perhaps matching TRBD2 (6 bases). Germline lookup yields CDR1 SGHRS and CDR2 YFSETQ. Trimming cost V 0 bases and J 9 bases, with 16 bases left between them. The CDR3 loop spans 14 amino acids. The DNA for the CDR3 is TGCGCCAGCAGCTTGGCCTCGGAGGGATCGGCGCAGTACTTC. Its protein product is CASSLASEGSAQYF.

This clonotype has at least ten counts. V gene TRBV6-5 combines with J gene TRBJ2-1; 9 positions match TRBD1. This CDR3 contains 11 residues. CDR1 and CDR2 (germline): MNHEY, SVGAGI. Trimming removed 4 bases from V and 15 bases from J; junction bases left unmatched: 4. The chain's CDR3 is CASSSGTGLFF. DNA of the CDR3: TGTGCCAGCAGTTCTGGGACAGGGTTGTTCTTC.

This clonotype was detected ten times or more. The genes are TRBV5-5 and TRBJ2-7, with 7 bases aligning to TRBD1. The CDR3 covers 15 residues. Germline V lookup: CDR1 SGHKS, CDR2 YYEKEE (reference sequence). J lost 0 bases, V lost 6 bases, and 9 bases had no gene match. CDR3 sequence: CASNPGQVPSYEQYF. The CDR3 bases are TGTGCCAGCAACCCAGGACAGGTACCCTCCTACGAGCAGTACTTC. Full variable domain (outside the CDR3, taken from reference TRBV5-5 and TRBJ2-7): DAGVTQSPTHLIKTRGQQVTLRCSPISGHKSVSWYQQVLGQGPQFIFQYYEKEERGRGNFPDRFSARQFPNYSSELNVNALLLGDSALYLCASNPGQVPSYEQYFGPGTRLTVT.

There are many counts of this clonotype. The chain has TRBV20-1 and TRBJ2-7, with D uncertain. V was shortened by 0 bases and J by 4 bases, with 4 bases between the two germline ends. The CDR3 extends over 11 amino acids. The germline CDR1 and CDR2 sequences are DFQATT and SNEGSKA (reference sequence). The DNA for the CDR3 is TGCAGTGCTAGAGAGACTTACGAGCAGTACTTC. It encodes CSARETYEQYF.

This clonotype appeared many times. The V gene is TRBV6-5, the J gene TRBJ2-3; 7 bases fit TRBD1. Looked up from germline, CDR1 is MNHEY and CDR2 is SVGAGI. The CDR3 covers 14 residues. V was pared by 8 bases and J by 1 base, with 6 bases of the junction left unmatched. The CDR3 sequence is CASADGQGTDTQYF. In DNA, the CDR3 is TGTGCCAGCGCAGACGGACAGGGCACAGATACGCAGTATTTT.

The V gene is TRBV4-3, the J gene TRBJ2-3; D is unclear. V was trimmed by 1 base and J by 0 bases, leaving 11 bases between them. CDR1 and CDR2 (germline): LGHNA, YSLEER. The CDR3 runs 16 residues. For the CDR3, the DNA is TGCGCCAGCAGCCAAGGGGTCGGAATTAGCACAGATACGCAGTATTTT. Encoded protein: CASSQGVGISTDTQYF.

To note about this clonotype: A much larger clone is a single base away; this may be a read error. This rearrangement joins TRBV15 to TRBJ2-1, with 10 bases lining up with TRBD1. The CDR3 runs 14 residues. CDR1 is LNHNV, CDR2 YYDKDF, per germline (reference sequence). The CDR3 bases are TGTGCCACCAGCGGAAAGGGACAGGGGCCCGTTCAGGTCTTC. Translated: CATSGKGQGPVQVF. Complete variable domain (other parts from reference TRBV15 and TRBJ2-1): DAMVIQNPRYQVTQFGKPVTLSCSQTLNHNVMYWYQQKSSQAPKLLFHYYDKDFNNEADTPDNFQSRRPNTSFCFLDIRSPGLGDTAMYLCATSGKGQGPVQVFGPGTRLTVL.

This clonotype has ten or more counts. For the CDR3, the DNA is TGTGCCAGCAGCTCCCTGACCGGGGAGCTGTTTTTT. Its protein is CASSSLTGELFF. The rearrangement links TRBV7-8 to TRBJ2-2; D remains unclear. The V gene lost 4 bases and the J gene lost 5 bases, with 5 bases spanning the gap. CDR3 length: 12 amino acids. Germline CDR1 SGHVS, CDR2 FQNEAQ. Variable domain in full (rest from reference TRBV7-8 and TRBJ2-2): GAGVSQSPRYKVAKRGQDVALRCDPISGHVSLFWYQQALGQGPEFLTYFQNEAQLDKSGLPSDRFFAERPEGSVSTLKIQRTQQEDSAVYLCASSSLTGELFFGEGSRLTVL.

This clonotype was counted only a few times. The chain is built from TRBV7-8 and TRBJ1-2; 9 bases match TRBD1. The CDR3 has 18 amino acids. Per germline, CDR1 SGHVS and CDR2 FQNEAQ. The V gene end was trimmed by 2 bases and the J gene end by 5 bases; junction bases not matched to a gene: 15. CDR3 sequence reads: CASSLTRTGVGFPYGYTF. The CDR3 DNA reads as TGTGCCAGCAGCTTAACCCGGACAGGGGTTGGCTTTCCTTATGGCTACACCTTC.

The chain is built from TRBV7-2 and TRBJ2-7, with TRBD2 as a possible D gene (6 bases). Germline V gene sequence: CDR1 SGHTA, CDR2 FQGNSA. V lost 8 bases and J lost 3, with 14 bases in between. The CDR3 extends over 13 amino acids. As DNA, the CDR3 is TGTGCCAGCCTGGGACTCGCCGACTACGAGCAGTACTTC. Protein product: CASLGLADYEQYF.

This clonotype came up many times. The chain has TRBV7-9 and TRBJ2-7; no firm D call. The CDR3 covers 16 residues. V lost 1 base and J lost 1, with 14 bases in between. From germline, CDR1 is SEHNR and CDR2 FQNEAQ (reference sequence). The CDR3 nucleotides read TGTGCCAGCAGCTTAGTAACTACTGGGCGTTCCTACGAGCAGTACTTC. It encodes CASSLVTTGRSYEQYF.

This clonotype was recorded many times. V usage is TRBV12-3 or TRBV12-4 and J usage is TRBJ2-1, with no clear D. The CDR3 sequence is 15 residues long. Trimming removed 2 bases from V and 7 bases from J, with 15 bases in between. The CDR3 coding sequence is TGTGCCAGCAGTTTAAACGCCTTTCCGGTAAATGAGCAGTTCTTC. This translates into CASSLNAFPVNEQFF.

This clonotype was counted many times. The chain uses TRBV5-5 and TRBJ2-2, with 10 bases fitting TRBD2. Germline trimming cut 4 bases from V and 3 bases from J; bases unmatched to any gene: 6. CDR1 and CDR2 (germline): SGHKS, YYEKEE (reference sequence). The CDR3 contains 16 residues. The CDR3 DNA is TGTGCCAGCAGCCCAATAGCGGGAGGTCACACCGGGGAGCTGTTTTTT. Residues: CASSPIAGGHTGELFF.

This clonotype was counted ten times or more. The gene calls are TRBV4-3 and TRBJ2-7; 7 nucleotides line up with TRBD2. The trim removed 0 bases at V and 3 bases at J, leaving 8 bases unmatched. Looked up from germline, CDR1 is LGHNA and CDR2 is YSLEER. The CDR3 totals 16 residues. CDR3 loop: CASSQDTREANYEQYF. In DNA, the CDR3 is TGCGCCAGCAGCCAAGATACCCGGGAGGCCAACTACGAGCAGTACTTC.

V is TRBV27 and J is TRBJ2-4; D tentatively reads TRBD1 or TRBD2 (6 bases each). This CDR3 is 12 amino acids long. V was shortened by 3 bases and J by 14 bases, with 14 bases between the two germline ends. Germline-derived CDR1 and CDR2 are MNHEY and SMNVEV (reference sequence). The CDR3 DNA is TGTGCCAGCAGTTTCCTGCCAAGGGGGGAGTACTTC. Amino acids: CASSFLPRGEYF.

This clonotype was found many times. V gene TRBV29-1 combines with J gene TRBJ2-7; D gene ambiguous. Germline CDR1 and CDR2: SQVTM and ANQGSEA. The V end lost 7 bases, the J end lost 3 bases, and 10 bases lay between the germline ends. The CDR3 extends over 11 amino acids. The CDR3 nucleotides are TGCAGCGGCACAATAGACTACGAGCAGTACTTC. It specifies CSGTIDYEQYF.

This clonotype was counted ten times or more. The J gene is TRBJ2-1, the V gene TRBV27; D not certain. The CDR3 loop spans 14 amino acids. The germline gives CDR1 MNHEY, CDR2 SMNVEV (reference sequence). V was clipped by 7 bases and J by 6 bases, with 16 bases between them. This CDR3 reads CASKLDLLFNEQFF. The DNA of the CDR3 is TGTGCCAGCAAGTTGGACCTCCTTTTCAATGAGCAGTTCTTC.

Comment on this clonotype: A much larger clonotype is one base distant, so this may be a read error. CDR3 amino acids: CSVETIYTGELFF. CDR3 DNA: TGCAGCGTTGAGACGATTTATACCGGGGAGCTGTTTTTT. The rearrangement joins TRBV29-1 to TRBJ2-2, with D uncertain. Trimming pared 3 bases from V and 5 bases from J, leaving 10 bases between. The CDR3 runs to 13 residues. Germline V gene lookup returns CDR1 SQVTM and CDR2 ANQGSEA.